These 7 T cell receptor beta chains originate from one sample sequenced in a study of T cell responses to AZD1222 COVID-19 vaccine (dated by TCRdb to the early 2020s). The library was produced with the immunoSEQ multiplex PCR assay. TCRdb carries this immuneACCESS record with in-frame sequences only. Its versions omit some clonotypes, under half of them owing to an unresolved V gene in the studies checked, with the rest unexplained. Within this sample are 95,000 to 150,000 clones, with 90% of them counted one time only. The ten largest clones take up 4% to 5.5% of the sample. The sample's time point, from its label and the paper: baseline before first vaccination. In light of the paper, this sample's treatment or condition label describes: meningococcal conjugate vaccine given as trial control. Sequences were derived from peripheral blood, sampled on day 0 of MenACWY control vaccination. Receptor source: an adult in good health.

The chain combines TRBV6-5 with TRBJ2-1; D unclear. CDR3 length equals 15 residues. The germline V and J ends were trimmed by 6 bases and 4 bases, with 16 bases remaining between them. CDR1 and CDR2 (germline): MNHEY, SVGAGI. The CDR3 DNA sequence: TGTGCCAGCAGACAATTAGTTGGGTCTTACAATGAGCAGTTCTTC. This translates into CASRQLVGSYNEQFF.

J is TRBJ2-1 and V is TRBV4-3; TRBD2 is a possible D gene (6 bases). Germline V CDR1 and CDR2: LGHNA, YSLEER. The CDR3 has 14 residues. Trimming removed 1 base from V and 6 bases from J, with 10 bases in between. In DNA form, the CDR3 reads TGCGCCAGCAGCCAAGTGGCGGGAACCAATGAGCAGTTCTTC. Protein product: CASSQVAGTNEQFF.

In regard to this clone: Compared with germline, one end of the junction differs, possibly owing to a read error. The chain is built from TRBV3-1 (or the pseudogene TRBV3-2) and TRBJ2-1; 11 positions agree with TRBD2. Germline values: CDR1 LGHDT, CDR2 YNNKEL (reference sequence). The CDR3 covers 20 residues. In nucleotides, the CDR3 is TGTGCCAGCAGTCAAGGGACTAGCGGATTACTGGTAGGTTCCTACAATGAGCAGTTCTTC. Translated: CASSQGTSGLLVGSYNEQFF.

The chain combines TRBV28 with TRBJ2-1, with D uncertain. V was pared by 6 bases and J by 0 bases, with 12 bases between. This CDR3 comprises 15 residues. Germline V gives CDR1 MDHEN, CDR2 SYDVKM. The CDR3 DNA is TGTGCCAGCAGACCTCATCCGAGCTCCTACAATGAGCAGTTCTTC. Translating it yields CASRPHPSSYNEQFF.

The table lists this clone with a count of one. The V gene is TRBV7-3, the J gene TRBJ2-2; the match to TRBD1 covers 7 bases. The CDR3 length is 16 residues. Trimming took 5 bases from V and 5 from J; bases not matched to a gene: 11. CDR1 is SGHTA and CDR2 is FQGTGA in the germline V gene. The DNA for the CDR3 is TGTGCCAGCAGCCCCCTCGGACAGGTTGAAACCGGGGAGCTGTTTTTT. Protein sequence: CASSPLGQVETGELFF.

This clone was detected once. This chain links TRBV28 with TRBJ1-1, with D possibly matching TRBD1 (5 bases). The germline V and J ends were trimmed by 5 bases and 6 bases, with 13 bases remaining between them. This CDR3 is 13 amino acids long. CDR1 and CDR2 from the germline V gene are MDHEN and SYDVKM. The CDR3, as DNA: TGTGCCAGCAGTACACGGGGGTTCGCTGAAGCTTTCTTT. Encoded protein: CASSTRGFAEAFF.

The chain recombines TRBV2 with TRBJ2-7; either TRBD1 or TRBD2 may supply D (6 bases each). The CDR3 length is 13 residues. CDR1 is SNHLY, CDR2 FYNNEI, per germline. V dropped 4 bases and J dropped 7 bases, with 14 bases sitting between them. The CDR3, as DNA: TGTGCCAGCAGTGCGGGGGCCGGACGGGAGCAGTACGTC. Protein: CASSAGAGREQYV.